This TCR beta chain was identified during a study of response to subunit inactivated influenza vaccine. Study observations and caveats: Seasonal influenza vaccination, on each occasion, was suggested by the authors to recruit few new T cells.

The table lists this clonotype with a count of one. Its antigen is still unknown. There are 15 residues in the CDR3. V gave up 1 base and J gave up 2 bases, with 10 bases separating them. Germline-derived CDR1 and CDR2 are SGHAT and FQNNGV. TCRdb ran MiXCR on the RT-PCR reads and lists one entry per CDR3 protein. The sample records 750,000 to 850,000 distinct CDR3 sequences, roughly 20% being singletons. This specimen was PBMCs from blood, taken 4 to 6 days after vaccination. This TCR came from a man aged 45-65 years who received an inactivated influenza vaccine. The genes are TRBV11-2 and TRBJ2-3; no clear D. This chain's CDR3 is CASSLGAPHTDTQYF. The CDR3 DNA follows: TGTGCCAGCAGCTTAGGGGCTCCGCACACAGATACGCAGTATTTT.